The clone carrying this T cell receptor beta chain was observed a few times. Its antigen is currently unknown. The second PCR ran about 7 to 12 cycles with a sample-barcoded 5' primer and J-beta primers. TCRdb recomputed calls from the 5' RACE reads with MiXCR, one row per CDR3 protein. The table includes roughly 550,000 distinct CDR3 sequences, 24% detected once. This specimen comes from a study of blood T cells in healthy people across ages. Whole-study findings and limits: When one million T cells were used, diversity estimates were thought to be underestimates.

Isolated per sample were at least 6 million PBMCs. In germline, CDR1 is LGHNA, CDR2 YSLEER. The CDR3 contains 14 residues. These data are also associated with another study on T cells of mothers and their children. Per that paper: Among related mother-child pairs, overlap was slightly higher than in unrelated pairs, though not significantly. The authors found no persistent microchimeric T cell clones.

The TCR comes from a boy aged 5-17 years in good health. Source material: blood. The chain couples TRBV4-3 to TRBJ2-5; possibly TRBD1 or TRBD2 for D (5 bases each). Judging by the DNA end, TRBJ2-1 fits better; the J call may be wrong. The CDR3, as DNA: TGCGCCAGCAGCCCCGGGACCCAGGAGAATGAGCAGTTCTTC. The encoded protein is CASSPGTQENEQFF.